One and the same sample provided the 14 T cell receptor beta chains below, sequenced in a study of blood T cell repertoires in COVID-19. TCRdb's table, derived via immunoSEQ multiplex PCR, lists solely in-frame clones and lacks some. The sample lists about 240,000 clones; 82% were seen once. The specimen was peripheral blood. These receptors were collected from a woman aged 55-69 years with active or convalescent COVID-19.

The sample holds a few counts of this clone. The same CDR3 also results from other DNA sequences found in this sample. This chain uses TRBV12-3 or TRBV12-4 with TRBJ2-5; the match to TRBD2 covers 7 bases. Trimming took 6 bases from V and 4 from J; bases not matched to a gene: 2. The CDR3 is 12 amino acids. This CDR3 is CASSGGSETQYF. CDR3 sequence (DNA): TGTGCCAGCAGCGGGGGGTCAGAGACCCAGTACTTC.

This clone was seen just once. The rearrangement uses TRBV6-5 and TRBJ1-1, with TRBD1 matching 7 bases. CDR1 is MNHEY and CDR2 is SVGAGI in the germline V gene. V lost 6 bases and J lost 7; bases outside the gene matches: 11. This CDR3 contains 14 residues. This chain's CDR3 is CASRDRTGTYEAFF. DNA for the CDR3: TGTGCCAGCAGGGATCGGACAGGTACCTATGAAGCTTTCTTT.

The V call is TRBV11-2, the J call TRBJ1-5; D is perhaps TRBD1 (5 bases). Germline CDR1 reads SGHAT; CDR2 reads FQNNGV. This CDR3 is built from 15 residues. V lost 3 bases to trimming and J lost 5 bases, with 14 bases between them. CDR3 sequence (DNA): TGTGCCAGCAGCTTGTCGCCGGGGGGTCATCAGCCCCAGCATTTT. Protein sequence: CASSLSPGGHQPQHF.

The V and J genes are TRBV6-7 and TRBJ2-3; a possible D gene is TRBD1 (5 bases). TRBV6-7 is designated an ORF whose function remains uncertain. V gave up 6 bases and J gave up 0 bases, with 10 bases separating them. The CDR3 has 14 amino acids. As DNA, the CDR3 is TGTGCCAGCAGCGACAGAGCTAGCACAGATACGCAGTATTTT. It is translated as CASSDRASTDTQYF.

This clone was picked up a small number of times. This rearrangement joins TRBV7-8 to TRBJ1-5, with D possibly matching TRBD1 (6 bases). V was trimmed by 5 bases and J by 5 bases, leaving 19 bases between them. Germline CDR1 is SGHVS and CDR2 is FQNEAQ. The length of the CDR3 is 16 residues. The CDR3 sequence: CASSPSNRDGDQPQHF. CDR3 coding DNA: TGTGCCAGCAGCCCCTCTAACAGGGACGGGGATCAGCCCCAGCATTTT.

V usage is TRBV19 and J usage is TRBJ2-6; D may be TRBD1 (5 bases). The CDR3 loop spans 18 amino acids. V was pared by 7 bases and J by 2 bases, with 21 bases between. CDR1 and CDR2 from the germline V gene are LNHDA and SQIVND (reference sequence). The CDR3 nucleotides read TGTGCCAGTATGGTCACCCGGCAGGGAATCGCTGGGGCCAACGTCCTGACTTTC. It codes for CASMVTRQGIAGANVLTF. Supplemented by reference TRBV19 and TRBJ2-6, the full variable domain reads DGGITQSPKYLFRKEGQNVTLSCEQNLNHDAMYWYRQDPGQGLRLIYYSQIVNDFQKGDIAEGYSVSREKKESFPLTVTSAQKNPTAFYLCASMVTRQGIAGANVLTFGAGSRLTVL.

The chain employs TRBV18 and TRBJ1-1, with TRBD1 as a possible D gene (5 bases). Looked up from germline, CDR1 is KGHSH and CDR2 is LQKENI. Trimming left V 2 bases short and J 5 bases short, with 9 bases between. CDR3 size: 13 residues. CDR3: CASSPLEGTEAFF. CDR3 nucleotide sequence: TGTGCCAGCTCACCATTGGAGGGGACTGAAGCTTTCTTT.

The chain is built from TRBV19 and TRBJ1-2, with D possibly TRBD1 on 5 matching bases. V lost 3 bases and J lost 5, with 10 bases in between. CDR3 length equals 13 residues. Germline CDR1 and CDR2: LNHDA and SQIVND (reference sequence). The CDR3 coding sequence is TGTGCCAGTAGTATTGACAGTGTATATGGCTACACCTTC. Translating it yields CASSIDSVYGYTF.

V and J are TRBV19 and TRBJ2-5; D unresolved. Trimming shortened V by 3 bases and J by 1 base, and 12 bases separated the two germline ends. This CDR3 contains 15 residues. Germline V CDR1 and CDR2: LNHDA, SQIVND (reference sequence). The CDR3: CASSMPGRLQETQYF. CDR3 bases: TGTGCCAGTAGTATGCCTGGCAGGCTCCAAGAGACCCAGTACTTC.

The V gene is TRBV6-4, the J gene TRBJ1-6; 9 bases align to TRBD1. The CDR3 has 13 residues. The germline V gene encodes CDR1 MRHNA and CDR2 SNTAGT. J was trimmed by 9 bases and V by 3 bases; bases with no gene match: 0. As DNA, the CDR3 is TGTGCCAGCAGTGAGGACAGGGGTTCACCCCTCCACTTT. This gives the protein CASSEDRGSPLHF.

The table lists this clone with a count of one. The chain carries TRBV6-6 and TRBJ2-2, with 8 bases matching TRBD1. CDR1 and CDR2 from the germline V gene are MNHNY and SVGAGI (reference sequence). This CDR3 has 14 residues. V trimming: 6 bases; J trimming: 4 bases; junction bases outside the gene matches: 4. CDR3 nucleotide sequence: TGTGCCAGCAGCGAGGACAGGGCCACCGGGGAGCTGTTTTTT. Its translation: CASSEDRATGELFF.

About this clone itself: At the DNA level, this CDR3 is encoded by other sequences in the same sample as well. The chain recombines TRBV6-5 with TRBJ1-2; TRBD1 matches 7 bases. V shed 7 bases, J shed 4 bases, and the junction held 6 bases outside the gene matches. The germline V gene encodes CDR1 MNHEY and CDR2 SVGAGI. This CDR3 has 13 amino acids. The CDR3 loop is CASIPTGTYGYTF. The CDR3 DNA is TGTGCCAGCATCCCGACAGGGACCTATGGCTACACCTTC.

This chain joins TRBV5-1 and TRBJ2-7; D perhaps matches TRBD2 (5 bases). CDR1 SGHRS and CDR2 YFSETQ come from the germline V gene. The CDR3 covers 13 residues. Trimming pared 4 bases from V and 2 bases from J, leaving 10 bases between. Here the CDR3 reads CASSDSGTYEQYF. The CDR3 DNA sequence: TGCGCCAGCAGCGATTCCGGGACCTACGAGCAGTACTTC.

This clone showed up just once. This rearrangement joins TRBV28 to TRBJ1-1, with 9 bases aligning to TRBD1. V shed 0 bases, J shed 3 bases, and the junction held 8 bases outside the gene matches. Germline CDR1 is MDHEN and CDR2 is SYDVKM. The CDR3 is made up of 17 amino acids. CDR3 amino acids: CASSLWGQGWRDTEAFF. CDR3 DNA sequence: TGTGCCAGCAGTTTATGGGGACAGGGTTGGCGGGACACTGAAGCTTTCTTT.